This T cell receptor (beta chain) came from a study of blood T cell repertoires in COVID-19 (dated by TCRdb to 2020 to 2022). Background on the whole study: Collaborator samples came from the United States, Italy and Spain and covered acute and convalescent phases of COVID-19. The prospective study material was composed of cDNA or gDNA derived from T cells, B-cell-depleted T cells, or PBMCs. Subjects who had been exposed to COVID-19, were actively infected with it, or had recovered from it provided the deeply sampled blood TCRbeta repertoires that made up the dataset. The repertoires were released in a freely available public database meant as a resource for research on the immune response to SARS-CoV-2. The samples were drawn from two sources: the first 160 participants of the ongoing ImmuneRACE study, and about 1,300 subjects contributed by 6 global collaborators. A de-identified subject ID, COVID-19 status, age in years and sex were almost always included in the sample metadata. Where HLA class I and class II types were available, the types were taken from metadata supplied by the sample provider, not from assay-based typing. The research as a whole found: How much clinical and demographic metadata was included differed by source and by participant, and the metadata was provided uncurated.

TCRbeta CDR3 regions were amplified from genomic DNA using the immunoSEQ Assay, a bias-controlled multiplex PCR. Concerning the study's data processing: Nucleated cell counts per sample were estimated from amplification of reference gene primers within the assay. Sequence reads were collapsed and filtered to measure the absolute abundance of every unique TCRbeta CDR3 rearrangement. Productive Simpson clonality was computed per sample as the square root of Simpson's diversity index over productive rearrangements. TCRdb took over this immuneACCESS table, retaining in-frame rearrangements with V and J assigned. Such tables are incomplete; in checked studies, under half of the missing clones stem from an unresolved V gene, and the remainder is unexplained. That table gives V, J and clone size, and the DNA gave D and trimming. The sample profile shows roughly 80,000 clones; more than 90% of them were found once. The biggest ten clones account for approximately 15% of the sample.

On this clone itself: Its antigen has not been determined. Per-base qualities were not stored, and no clone one base away is much larger.

CDR1 MNHEY and CDR2 SVGAGI are derived from the germline V gene. Compared with germline, V lacks 10 bases and J lacks 6 bases; bases without a gene match: 5. The CDR3 sequence holds 11 residues, the cysteine and phenylalanine included. The read is trimmed to its CDR3 DNA, 33 bases read in frame from base 1. Collaborating institutions collected whole blood in K2EDTA tubes following their own protocols. For TCRbeta analysis, collaborator samples were shipped as frozen whole blood, as isolated PBMCs, or as DNA extracted from either sample type. The sequencing input was peripheral blood. The receptor chain draws on TRBV6-5 and TRBJ2-7; the junction holds 8 bases that match TRBD2. The receptor was isolated from a woman older than 75 with active or convalescent COVID-19. The DNA is TGTGCCACGCGGGGGGTTTTCGAGCAGTACTTC. This is translated as CATRGVFEQYF.